This T cell receptor beta chain emerged from a study of radiation and T cells in renal cell carcinoma. Profiled with immunoSEQ multiplex PCR; TCRdb holds only in-frame clones, not every one. The sample yields around 140,000 clones, approximately 87% seen once. In regard to this clone: Its matching antigen is unknown.

Time point denoted: baseline pretreatment blood. Treatment of the sample: 15 Gy SBRT to primary tumor, nephrectomy 4 weeks later. Serial blood draws occurred at baseline and 2 and 4 weeks post-SBRT. Deletions cut 6 bases from V and 3 bases from J, with 10 bases between. CDR1 is SGHTA, CDR2 FQGNSA, per germline. The CDR3 is 13 amino acids. The study's findings and limits: Baseline intratumoral clonotype presence is unknown without pretreatment biopsies. Top tumor clonotypes rose in blood 2 weeks post-radiation, then contracted.

The sample consisted of blood, taken from a patient whose treatment included radiotherapy and nephrectomy. This clonotype originated in a woman between 45 and 65 years old with renal cell carcinoma. The chain couples TRBV7-2 to TRBJ2-3; D is undetermined. The CDR3 sequence is CASSKASTDTQYF. CDR3 nucleotides: TGTGCCAGCAGTAAGGCCAGTACAGATACGCAGTATTTT.